Following are 3 T cell receptor beta chains from one sample sequenced in a study of neoadjuvant nivolumab and ipilimumab in lung cancer. Generated by immunoSEQ multiplex PCR, the TCRdb table keeps only in-frame clones and is missing some. The sample shows 25,000 to 30,000 clones, about 75% of them seen only once. The sequencing used tumor tissue, collected after neoadjuvant nivolumab, alone or with ipilimumab, at or shortly before surgery. These receptors came from an adult with non-small cell lung cancer.

This clone was seen more than once but under ten times. The J gene is TRBJ1-1, the V gene TRBV6-1; a possible D gene is TRBD1 (6 bases). With 4 bases removed from V and 3 bases from J, the gap between germline ends came to 12 bases. Per germline, CDR1 MNHNS and CDR2 SASEGT. The CDR3 is 14 amino acids. This CDR3 is CASSGQGRDTEAFF. The CDR3 bases are TGTGCCAGCAGTGGGCAGGGGAGGGACACTGAAGCTTTCTTT.

The chain recombines TRBV30 with TRBJ2-7; D remains unclear. Trimming took off 2 bases at V and 6 bases at J, with 14 bases between the two ends. Germline V gene lookup returns CDR1 GTSNPN and CDR2 SVGIG (reference sequence). The CDR3 totals 13 residues. The DNA for the CDR3 is TGTGCCTGGAGTCTCCTCCCGCGAGTCGAGCAGTACTTC. Translated: CAWSLLPRVEQYF.

The CDR3 sequence is CASSSPGQGYEQYF. CDR3 in DNA: TGTGCCAGCAGCTCCCCGGGACAGGGATACGAGCAGTACTTC. The chain couples TRBV5-4 to TRBJ2-7, with 9 bases that match TRBD1. Germline assignment: CDR1 SGHNT and CDR2 YYREEE (reference sequence). With 3 bases clipped from V and 4 bases from J, the junction kept 5 bases outside the gene matches. This CDR3 is 14 amino acids long.